Below, one T cell receptor beta chain is given with its context. This record belongs to a study of T cell changes during pregnancy in multiple sclerosis. The CDR3 is 18 residues long. CDR1 and CDR2 (germline): SGHVS, FNYEAQ. J gave up 1 base and V 2 bases, and 8 bases lay outside the gene matches. Method: immunoSEQ multiplex PCR; TCRdb's copy keeps in-frame clones and lacks some. The sample records fewer than 70,000 clones, 80% to 95% being singletons. The sequence derives from a female donor in good health, enrolled as a control in a pregnancy study. This rearrangement joins TRBV7-6 to TRBJ1-2, with TRBD1 identical over 12 bases. Sequencing was performed on peripheral blood, taken in the second trimester of pregnancy. The chain's CDR3 is CASSLSLGQGALNYGYTF. The CDR3 bases are TGTGCCAGCAGCTTATCTTTGGGACAGGGGGCTCTTAACTATGGCTACACCTTC.